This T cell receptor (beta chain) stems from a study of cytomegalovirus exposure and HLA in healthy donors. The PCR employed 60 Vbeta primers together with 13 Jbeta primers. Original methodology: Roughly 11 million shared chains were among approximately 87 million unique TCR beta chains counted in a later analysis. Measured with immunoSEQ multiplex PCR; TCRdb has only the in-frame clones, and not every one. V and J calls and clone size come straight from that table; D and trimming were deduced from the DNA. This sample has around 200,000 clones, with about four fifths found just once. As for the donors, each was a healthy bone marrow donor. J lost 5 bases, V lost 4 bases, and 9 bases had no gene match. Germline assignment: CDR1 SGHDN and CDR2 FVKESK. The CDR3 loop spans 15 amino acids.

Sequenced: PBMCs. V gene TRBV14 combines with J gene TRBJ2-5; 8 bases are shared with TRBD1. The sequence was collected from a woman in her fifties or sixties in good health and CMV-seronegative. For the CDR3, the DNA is TGTGCCAGCAGCCTAGGACAGGGTGTGGTGGAGACCCAGTACTTC. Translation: CASSLGQGVVETQYF.